This entry lists 2 T cell receptor beta chains sequenced from one sample in a study of radiation and T cells in renal cell carcinoma. This sample's time point: baseline pretreatment blood. Stated treatment: 15 Gy SBRT to primary tumor, nephrectomy 4 weeks later. This table comes from immunoSEQ multiplex PCR, and its TCRdb copy is limited to in-frame clones, with some not included. The sample includes about 140,000 clones, approximately 87% seen only once; the top ten take under 25%. The material was blood, obtained from a patient whose treatment included radiotherapy and nephrectomy. These receptors all stem from a woman aged 45-59 years with renal cell carcinoma.

The genes are TRBV7-9 and TRBJ2-3; maybe TRBD1 (6 bases). This CDR3 contains 13 residues. V was pared by 6 bases and J by 7 bases, with 14 bases between. CDR1 is SEHNR and CDR2 is FQNEAQ in the germline V gene (reference sequence). CDR3 coding DNA: TGTGCCAGCAGGGAAGTCAGGGGCAATACGCAGTATTTT. Translated, it gives CASREVRGNTQYF.

The chain combines TRBV10-1 with TRBJ1-2, with a weak D call TRBD1 (5 bases). Germline V gives CDR1 WNHNN, CDR2 SYGVQD (reference sequence). The CDR3 extends over 13 amino acids. V was trimmed by 3 bases and J by 4 bases, leaving 9 bases between them. This chain's CDR3 is CASSEWGSYGYTF. The CDR3, as DNA: TGCGCCAGCAGTGAATGGGGGAGCTATGGCTACACCTTC.